This TCR beta chain appears in the sequencing data of a study of T cells in Graves' hyperthyroidism and ophthalmopathy. General study points: A model of 13 V-J features distinguished ophthalmopathy from stable hyperthyroidism.

TCR beta CDR3 regions were amplified from RNA. First-round RT-PCR targeting the TCR CDR3 was performed with the HTBI primer set. TCRdb re-called the multiplex PCR reads through MiXCR, storing one row per CDR3 protein. The table has approximately 480,000 distinct CDR3 sequences, 20% seen once. This CDR3 has 16 residues. The germline CDR1 and CDR2 sequences are MNHEY and SVGAGI. Trimming cost V 6 bases and J 4 bases; bases outside gene matches: 7. In its sample, this clonotype was seen many times. What it recognizes is unknown. The clonotype originates from a man between 18 and 35 years old with Graves' hyperthyroidism. The sequencing input was blood. The chain employs TRBV6-5 and TRBJ2-3; 13 nucleotides line up with TRBD2. In DNA form, the CDR3 reads TGTGCCAGCAGCTCCTCCACTAGCGGGGGGGCAGATACGCAGTATTTT. The encoded protein is CASSSSTSGGADTQYF.